The 5 T cell receptor beta chains in this list originate from one sample, sequenced in a study of CD8+CD57+ T cells in acquired aplastic anemia (dated by TCRdb to about 2018). The sequencing machine was an Illumina HiSeq 2000. TCR beta VDJ combination and CDR3 sequence profiling used genomic DNA as the template. TCRdb reran the public reads through fastp at Q25 and MiXCR, keeping productive beta chains. Every entry covers one CDR3 protein and lists the most common genes and DNA from its rows. The sample has more than 250,000 distinct CDR3 sequences on record, less than 85% of them singletons. About two fifths of the sample goes to the ten largest clones. Expansion of CD8+CD57+ cells had been shown by flow cytometry in the patients chosen for sequencing. The sequenced sample was sorted CD4+, CD8+, or CD8+CD57+ T cells (not recorded which) from PBMCs. The receptors here all came from a human donor with aplastic anemia.

Turning to this clonotype: One junction end does not reproduce the germline sequence, and a read error may be involved. This CDR3 reads CASGVGGASKQYLHF. The CDR3 nucleotides are TGTGCCAGCGGTGTGGGGGGAGCGAGTAAGCAGTACCTGCACTTT. The J gene is TRBJ1-5, the V gene TRBV2; TRBD1 is a possible D gene (5 bases). This CDR3 region has 15 residues. Germline loops: CDR1 SNHLY, CDR2 FYNNEI. The entire variable domain, with the rest obtained from reference TRBV2 and TRBJ1-5, is as follows: EPEVTQTPSHQVTQMGQEVILRCVPISNHLYFYWYRQILGQKVEFLVSFYNNEISEKSEIFDDQFSVERPDGSNFTLKIRSTKLEDSAMYFCASGVGGASKQYLHFGDGTRLSIL.

This chain links TRBV7-6 with TRBJ2-6, with a weak D call TRBD1 (5 bases). Trimming removed 6 bases from V and 11 bases from J, with 23 bases in between. The CDR3 is 16 amino acids. Germline V gene sequence: CDR1 SGHVS, CDR2 FNYEAQ. CDR3 in DNA: TGTGCCAGCAGTTCGGCCAGGGCACTTTCGCCCCACGTCCTGACTTTC. Protein sequence: CASSSARALSPHVLTF.

As concerns this clonotype: Sequence at one end of the junction differs from germline and may be a read error. V gene TRBV9 combines with J gene TRBJ1-4; D might be TRBD1 (5 bases). The CDR3 consists of 14 residues. Germline V CDR1 and CDR2: SGDLS, YYNGEE. The CDR3 is CANSVTWGDEKLFF. The CDR3 DNA is TGTGCCAACAGCGTAACATGGGGCGATGAAAAACTGTTTTTT. The full variable domain, its missing parts supplied by reference TRBV9 and TRBJ1-4, is DSGVTQTPKHLITATGQRVTLRCSPRSGDLSVYWYQQSLDQGLQFLIQYYNGEERAKGNILERFSAQQFPDLHSELNLSSLELGDSALYFCANSVTWGDEKLFFGSGTQLSVL.

The V gene is TRBV7-8, the J gene TRBJ2-3, with D perhaps TRBD2 (7 bases). This CDR3 comprises 15 residues. Trimming took off 3 bases at V and 5 bases at J, with 15 bases between the two ends. CDR1 and CDR2 from the germline V gene are SGHVS and FQNEAQ. The CDR3 reads CASSFRGGGLDTQYF. Here the CDR3 DNA reads TGTGCCAGCAGCTTCAGGGGAGGGGGGCTAGATACGCAGTATTTT.

In its sample, this clonotype was seen a few times. The rearrangement uses TRBV10-3 and TRBJ2-1, with D hard to call. The CDR3 contains 14 residues. The V gene lost 7 bases and the J gene lost 4 bases, with 14 bases spanning the gap. Germline V gives CDR1 ENHRY, CDR2 SYGVKD. CDR3 region: CAITATTSYNEQFF. CDR3 coding DNA: TGTGCCATCACGGCCACGACCAGTTACAATGAGCAGTTCTTC.